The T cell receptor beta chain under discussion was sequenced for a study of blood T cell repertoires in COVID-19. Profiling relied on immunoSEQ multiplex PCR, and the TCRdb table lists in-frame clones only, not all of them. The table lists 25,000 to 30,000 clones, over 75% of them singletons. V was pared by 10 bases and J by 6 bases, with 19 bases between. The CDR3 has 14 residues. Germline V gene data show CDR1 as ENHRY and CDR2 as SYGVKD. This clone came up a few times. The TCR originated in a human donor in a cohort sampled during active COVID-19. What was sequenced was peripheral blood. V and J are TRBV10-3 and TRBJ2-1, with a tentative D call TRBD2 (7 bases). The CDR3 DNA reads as TGTGCCACCTGGGGGGGGGCTAATTCCAATGAGCAGTTCTTC. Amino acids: CATWGGANSNEQFF.